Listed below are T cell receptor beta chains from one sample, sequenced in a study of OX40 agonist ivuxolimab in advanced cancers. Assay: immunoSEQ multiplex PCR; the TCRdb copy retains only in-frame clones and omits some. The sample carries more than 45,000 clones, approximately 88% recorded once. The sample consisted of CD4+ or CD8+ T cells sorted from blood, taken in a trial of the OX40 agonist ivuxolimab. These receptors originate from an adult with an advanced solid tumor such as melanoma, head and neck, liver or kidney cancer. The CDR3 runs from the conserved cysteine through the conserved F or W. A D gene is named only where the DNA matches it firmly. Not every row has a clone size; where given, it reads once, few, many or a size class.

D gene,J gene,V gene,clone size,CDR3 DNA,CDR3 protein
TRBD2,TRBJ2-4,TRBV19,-,TGTGCCAGTAGTAGGGGGGAGGGCCTAGCCAAAAACATTCAGTACTTC,CASSRGEGLAKNIQYF
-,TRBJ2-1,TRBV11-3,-,TGTGCCAGCAGCTTAGGGAACAGGGCTAGCTCCTACAATGAGCAGTTCTTC,CASSLGNRASSYNEQFF
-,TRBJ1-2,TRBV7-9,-,TGTGCCAGCAGCTTAGCGAGCGTCAGTTGGTATGGCTACACCTTC,CASSLASVSWYGYTF
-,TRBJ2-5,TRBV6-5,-,TGTGCCAGCAGTTACCAGTGGACTCAACAAGAGACCCAGTACTTC,CASSYQWTQQETQYF
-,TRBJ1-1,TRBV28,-,TGTGCCAGCAACCAGCAGGCCCTGGGGACTGAAGCTTTCTTT,CASNQQALGTEAFF
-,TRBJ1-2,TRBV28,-,TGTGCCACCAGTTTACTTGCCTATGGCTACACCTTC,CATSLLAYGYTF
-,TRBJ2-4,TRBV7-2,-,TGTGCCAGCAGCTTGCCGGGAAACATTCAGTACTTC,CASSLPGNIQYF
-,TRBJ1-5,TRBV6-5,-,TGTGCCAGCAGTTACTCAAGCAGGGCTGGTCAGCCCCAGCATTTT,CASSYSSRAGQPQHF
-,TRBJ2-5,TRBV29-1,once,TGCAGCGTTGTGCAGCAAGAGACCCAGTACTTC,CSVVQQETQYF
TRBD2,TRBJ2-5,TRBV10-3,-,TGTGCCATCACTAGCGGGAGCTGGGAGACCCAGTACTTC,CAITSGSWETQYF
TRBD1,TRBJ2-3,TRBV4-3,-,TGCGCCAGCAGCCGAGACAGGGGAAAGGATACGCAGTATTTT,CASSRDRGKDTQYF
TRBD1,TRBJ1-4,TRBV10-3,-,TGTGCCATCAGTGACGGGACAGTAATTAATGAAAAACTGTTTTTT,CAISDGTVINEKLFF
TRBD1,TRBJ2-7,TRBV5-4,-,TGTGCCAGCAGCTTGAACAGGGGAGTTCACGAGCAGTACTTC,CASSLNRGVHEQYF
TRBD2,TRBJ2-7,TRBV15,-,TGTGCCACCACGACTAGCGGTGGGAGCGAGCAGTACTTC,CATTTSGGSEQYF
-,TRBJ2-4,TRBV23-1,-,TGCGCCAGCAGTCAATTACAAAACATTCAGTACTTC,CASSQLQNIQYF
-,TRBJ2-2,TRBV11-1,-,TGTGCCAGCAGCTTAGCCCGGGCAACCGGGGAGCTGTTTTTT,CASSLARATGELFF
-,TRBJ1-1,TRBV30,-,TGTGCCTGGGGTTCGCCGGGAGGGAGAGCTTTCTTT,CAWGSPGGRAFF
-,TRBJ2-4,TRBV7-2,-,TGTGCCAGCAGCCTTGACAGGACAGCCAAAAACATTCAGTACTTC,CASSLDRTAKNIQYF
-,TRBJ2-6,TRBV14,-,TGTGCCAGCACCCCCAGGGGCACTGGGGCCAACGTCCTGACTTTC,CASTPRGTGANVLTF
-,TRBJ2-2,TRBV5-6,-,TGTGCCAGCAGTTCCTACCCGGCTGGGAACACCGGGGAGCTGTTTTTT,CASSSYPAGNTGELFF
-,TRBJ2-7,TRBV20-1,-,TGCAGTGCTAGCATTGACGGCGAGCAGTACTTC,CSASIDGEQYF
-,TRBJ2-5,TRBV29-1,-,TGCAGCGTTGACCGCGGTGACTTC,CSVDRGDF
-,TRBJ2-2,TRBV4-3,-,TGCGCCAGCAGCCAATCAGCCTTAACGAACACCGGGGAGCTGTTTTTT,CASSQSALTNTGELFF
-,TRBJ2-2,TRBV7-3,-,TGTGCCAGCAGCCCGCAGGGGAATAGGGGCACCGGGGAGCTGTTTTTT,CASSPQGNRGTGELFF
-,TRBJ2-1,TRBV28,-,TGTGCCAGCAGTATCTTCTCCCTGGGGAATGAGCAGTTCTTC,CASSIFSLGNEQFF
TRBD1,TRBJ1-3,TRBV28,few,TGTGCCAGCAGCCCTCCCCAGGGGGCATCTGGAAACACCATATATTTT,CASSPPQGASGNTIYF
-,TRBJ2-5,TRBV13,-,TGTGCCAGCAGCTTATCGGGGGTGGACGTATATGAGACCCAGTACTTC,CASSLSGVDVYETQYF
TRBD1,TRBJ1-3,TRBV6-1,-,TGTGCCAGCAGACAGGGGAATTCTGGAAACACCATATATTTT,CASRQGNSGNTIYF
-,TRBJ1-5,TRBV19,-,TGTGCCAGTACTCGCAAATGGGGCGCGAATAGCAATCAGCCCCAGCATTTT,CASTRKWGANSNQPQHF
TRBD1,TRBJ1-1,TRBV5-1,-,TGCGCCAGCAGCAGCGGGACAGGGAAAACTGAAGCTTTCTTT,CASSSGTGKTEAFF
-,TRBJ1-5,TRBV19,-,TGTGCCAGTAGTATGATAGGATATAGCAATCAGCCCCAGCATTTT,CASSMIGYSNQPQHF
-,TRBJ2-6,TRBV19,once,TGTGCCAGTAGTGGTCGGTTCTCTGGGGCCAACGTCCTGACTTTC,CASSGRFSGANVLTF
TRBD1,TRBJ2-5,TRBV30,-,TGTGCCTGGAGTTCCCGGGACAGGGGGTTCCAAGAGACCCAGTACTTC,CAWSSRDRGFQETQYF
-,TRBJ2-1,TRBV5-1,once,TGCGCCAGCAGCTTGGCCGTTGGGAGCTCCTACAATGAGCAGTTCTTC,CASSLAVGSSYNEQFF
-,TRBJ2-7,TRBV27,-,TGTGCCAGCAGTTTATCTTCCGACAGACCCGAGCAGTACTTC,CASSLSSDRPEQYF
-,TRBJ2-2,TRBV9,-,TGTGCCAGCAGCCCCTACACCGGGGAGCTGTTTTTT,CASSPYTGELFF
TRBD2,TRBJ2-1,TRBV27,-,TGTGCCAGCAGTTTTATGAAGGGACTAGGATTCAATGAGCAGTTCTTC,CASSFMKGLGFNEQFF
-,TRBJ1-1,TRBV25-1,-,TGTGCCAGCAGTGAATCAGGGTTGAACACTGAAGCTTTCTTT,CASSESGLNTEAFF
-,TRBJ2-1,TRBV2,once,TGTGCCAGCAGCCCCCCGGGACCCTACAATGAGCAGTTCTTC,CASSPPGPYNEQFF
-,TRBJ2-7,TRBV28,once,TGTGCCAGCAGTTTATACAGCTCCTACGAGCAGTACTTC,CASSLYSSYEQYF
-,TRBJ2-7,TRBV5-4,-,TGTGCCAGCAGCTTGAAACAGGGAGCCTACGAGCAGTACTTC,CASSLKQGAYEQYF
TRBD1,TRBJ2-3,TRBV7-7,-,TGTGCTAGCAGCTCGGGACCGGGACAGGGCACAGATACGCAGTATTTT,CASSSGPGQGTDTQYF
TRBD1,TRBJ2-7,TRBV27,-,TGTGCCAGCAGTTTAACCGGGACAGGGACCTACGAGCAGTACTTC,CASSLTGTGTYEQYF
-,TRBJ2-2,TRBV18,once,TGTGCCAGCTCACCGAGCGGAGGGGAGATCACCGGGGAGCTGTTTTTT,CASSPSGGEITGELFF
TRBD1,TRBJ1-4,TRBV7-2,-,TGTGCCAGCAGCACGGCCAGGGGGCTAGAAAAACTGTTTTTT,CASSTARGLEKLFF
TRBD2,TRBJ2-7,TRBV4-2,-,TGTGCCAGCAGCCAAGTTACGGCTAGCGGGAGCGAGCAGTACTTC,CASSQVTASGSEQYF
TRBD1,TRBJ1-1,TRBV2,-,TGTGCCAGCAGCGAAAACAGGGGGCAAGCTTTCTTT,CASSENRGQAFF
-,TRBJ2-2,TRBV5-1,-,TGCGCCAGCAGCTTGAGCCCCGGGGCCGGGGAGCTGTTTTTT,CASSLSPGAGELFF
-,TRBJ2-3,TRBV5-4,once,TGTGCCAGCAGCTTAGGGCAGATCACAGATACGCAGTATTTT,CASSLGQITDTQYF
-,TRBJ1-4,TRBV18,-,TGTGCCAGCTCACCGGGGCCGACTAATGAAAAACTGTTTTTT,CASSPGPTNEKLFF
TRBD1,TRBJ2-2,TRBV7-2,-,TGTGCCAGCAGCCGGGACAGGGTGAACACCGGGGAGCTGTTTTTT,CASSRDRVNTGELFF